This T cell receptor beta chain was found in a study of monozygotic twins with inflammatory bowel disease. Added by template switching were UMIs that each held a 6-nucleotide sample barcode. TCRdb re-called the 5' RACE reads, yielding one record per CDR3 amino acid sequence without DNA. The sample's table shows more than 300,000 distinct CDR3 sequences. The germline gives CDR1 SGHTA, CDR2 FQGNSA. The CDR3 totals 15 residues. This TCR derives from a human donor with ulcerative colitis or Crohn's disease, or a healthy co-twin of an affected twin (not recorded which). The sequenced sample was blood. J is TRBJ2-3 and V is TRBV7-2. Here the CDR3 reads CASSLARAEADTQYF.